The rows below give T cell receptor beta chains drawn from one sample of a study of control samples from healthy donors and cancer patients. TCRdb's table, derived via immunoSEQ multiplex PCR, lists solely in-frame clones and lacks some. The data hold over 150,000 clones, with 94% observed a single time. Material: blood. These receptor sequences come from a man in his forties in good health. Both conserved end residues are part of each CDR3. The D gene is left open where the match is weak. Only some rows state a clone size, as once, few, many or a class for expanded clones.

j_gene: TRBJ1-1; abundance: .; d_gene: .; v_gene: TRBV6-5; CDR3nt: TGTGCCAGCAGTTACTCCCCCGGTCCTACCAAAGCTTTCTTT; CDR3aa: CASSYSPGPTKAFF
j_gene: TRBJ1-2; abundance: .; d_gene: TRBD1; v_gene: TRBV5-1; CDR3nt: TGCGCCAGCAGCTTGGGAACAGGGGGTGGCTATGGCTACACCTTC; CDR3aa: CASSLGTGGGYGYTF
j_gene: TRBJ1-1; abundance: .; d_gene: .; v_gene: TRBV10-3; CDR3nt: TGTGCCATCAGCGAAATCGGGAACACTGAAGCTTTCTTT; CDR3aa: CAISEIGNTEAFF
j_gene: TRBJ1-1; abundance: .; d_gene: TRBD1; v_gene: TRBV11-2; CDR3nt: TGTGCCAGCAGCTCGCGGGGGACAGGGTGGAACACTGAAGCTTTCTTT; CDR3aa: CASSSRGTGWNTEAFF
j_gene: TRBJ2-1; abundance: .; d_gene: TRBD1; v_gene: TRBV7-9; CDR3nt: TGTGCCAGCAGGGATAACCGCCGGGACAGGGTTACCTACAATGAGCAGTTCTTC; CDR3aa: CASRDNRRDRVTYNEQFF
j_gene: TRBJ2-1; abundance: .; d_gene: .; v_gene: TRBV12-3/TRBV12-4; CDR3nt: TGTGCCAGCAGCCAGGGACTGCTGGGGCAGTTCTTC; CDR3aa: CASSQGLLGQFF
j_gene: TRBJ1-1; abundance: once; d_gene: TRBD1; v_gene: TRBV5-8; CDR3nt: TGTGCCAGCAGCTTGGGACAGGGGGCGACTGAAGCTTTCTTT; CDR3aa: CASSLGQGATEAFF
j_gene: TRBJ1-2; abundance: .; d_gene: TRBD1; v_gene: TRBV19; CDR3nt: TGTGCCAGTAGTCTCCCCAGGACAGGGGGCGGAAACTATGGCTACACCTTC; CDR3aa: CASSLPRTGGGNYGYTF
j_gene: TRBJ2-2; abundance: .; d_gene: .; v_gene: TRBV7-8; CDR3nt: TGTGCCAGCAGCTTAGCAAGGTCGACCAGGGGGAGGTCCGGGGAGCTGTTTTTT; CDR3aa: CASSLARSTRGRSGELFF
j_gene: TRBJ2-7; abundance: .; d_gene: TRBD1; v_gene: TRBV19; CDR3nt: TGTGCCGTATCGGCGAGACAGGGCTCGACCTACGAGCAGTACTTC; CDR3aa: CAVSARQGSTYEQYF
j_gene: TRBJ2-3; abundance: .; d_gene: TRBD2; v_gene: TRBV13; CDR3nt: TGTGCCAGCAGCTTAGGCCTTCCGGGGGGTGGAGATACGCAGTATTTT; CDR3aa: CASSLGLPGGGDTQYF
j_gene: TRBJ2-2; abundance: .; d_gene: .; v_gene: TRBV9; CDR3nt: TGTGCCAGCAGCGTAGATTTCGCCGGGGAGCTGTTTTTT; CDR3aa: CASSVDFAGELFF
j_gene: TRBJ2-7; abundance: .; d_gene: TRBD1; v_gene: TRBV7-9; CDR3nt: TGTGCCAGCAGCGCCGGGACAGGGCCCTACGAGCAGTACTTC; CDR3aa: CASSAGTGPYEQYF
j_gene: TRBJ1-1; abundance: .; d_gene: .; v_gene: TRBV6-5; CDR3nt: TGTGCCACCCGCTCCAGGGCGAATCTTCTAGAAGCTTTCTTT; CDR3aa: CATRSRANLLEAFF
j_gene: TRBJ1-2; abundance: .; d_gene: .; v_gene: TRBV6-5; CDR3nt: TGTGCCAGCAGCCAGACCGGCAGGAGCGGGTATGGCTACACCTTC; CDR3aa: CASSQTGRSGYGYTF
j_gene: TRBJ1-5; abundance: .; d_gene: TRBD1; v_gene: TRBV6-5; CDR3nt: TGTGCCAGCAGTTCAGGGACAGGGGGGAATCAGCCCCAGCATTTT; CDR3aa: CASSSGTGGNQPQHF
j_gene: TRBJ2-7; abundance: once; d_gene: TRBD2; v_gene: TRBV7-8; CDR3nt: TGTGCCAGCAGCTTAAGCGGGGGGGCCGCCGAGCAGTACTTC; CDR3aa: CASSLSGGAAEQYF
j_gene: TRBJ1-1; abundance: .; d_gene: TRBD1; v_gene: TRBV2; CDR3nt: TGTGCCAGCACCTGGACAGGGGCCTTATCTGAAGCTTTCTTT; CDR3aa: CASTWTGALSEAFF
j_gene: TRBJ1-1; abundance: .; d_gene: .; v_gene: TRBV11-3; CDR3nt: TGTGCCAGCAGCGCCGGTCGGGTCGCTGAAGCTTTCTTT; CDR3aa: CASSAGRVAEAFF
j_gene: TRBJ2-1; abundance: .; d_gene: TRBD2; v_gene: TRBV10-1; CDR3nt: TGCGCCAGCAGTGAATCTAGCGGGGGGGATCTTCTTGAGCAGTTCTTC; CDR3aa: CASSESSGGDLLEQFF
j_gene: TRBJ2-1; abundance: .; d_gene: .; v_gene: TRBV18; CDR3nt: TGTGCCAGCTCACCAGGGACCGGAGGGGGGGCCGCCTACAATGAGCAGTTCTTC; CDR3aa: CASSPGTGGGAAYNEQFF
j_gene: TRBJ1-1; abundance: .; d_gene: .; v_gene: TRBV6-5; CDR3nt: TGTGCCAGCAGTTACTCCAATCGGGGGACTGAAGCTTTCTTT; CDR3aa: CASSYSNRGTEAFF
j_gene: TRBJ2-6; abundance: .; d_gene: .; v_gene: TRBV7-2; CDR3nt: TGTGCCAGCAGCGCCAGTCCCACTGGGGCCAACGTCCTGACTTTC; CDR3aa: CASSASPTGANVLTF
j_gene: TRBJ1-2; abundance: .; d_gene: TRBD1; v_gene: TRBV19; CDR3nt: TGTGCCAGTAGTATAACAGGGGACTATGGCTACACCTTC; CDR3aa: CASSITGDYGYTF
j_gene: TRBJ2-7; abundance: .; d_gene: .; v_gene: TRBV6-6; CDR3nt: TGTGCCAGCAGTCCCCAAGGCCCCGAGCAGTACTTC; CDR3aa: CASSPQGPEQYF
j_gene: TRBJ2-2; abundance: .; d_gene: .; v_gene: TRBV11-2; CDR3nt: TGTGCCAGCACCCTTTTCCGGACAGCAAACACCGGGGAGCTGTTTTTT; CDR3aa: CASTLFRTANTGELFF
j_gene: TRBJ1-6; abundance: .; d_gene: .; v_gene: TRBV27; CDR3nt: TGTGCCAGCAGTTTGACCTACGATTCACCCCTCCACTTT; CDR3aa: CASSLTYDSPLHF
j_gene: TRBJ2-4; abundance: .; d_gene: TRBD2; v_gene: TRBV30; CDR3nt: TGTGCCTGGAGCCGAGGGGCGACTAGCGGGGGGCTACCTCGGCAATGGGGGAACATTCAGTACTTC; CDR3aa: CAWSRGATSGGLPRQWGNIQYF
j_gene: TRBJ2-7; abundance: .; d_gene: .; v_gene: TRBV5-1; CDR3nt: TGCGCCAGCAGCTTGGGGAGAGACTACGAGCAGTACTTC; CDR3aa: CASSLGRDYEQYF
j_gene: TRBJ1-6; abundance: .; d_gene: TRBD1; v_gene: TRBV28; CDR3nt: TGTGCCAGCAGACGGACAGGGAGTTCACCCCTCCACTTT; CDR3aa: CASRRTGSSPLHF
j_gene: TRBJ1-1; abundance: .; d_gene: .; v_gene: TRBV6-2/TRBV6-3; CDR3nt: TGTGCCAGCAGTTACTCAGTAGAGGGAGCGAACACTGAAGCTTTCTTT; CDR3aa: CASSYSVEGANTEAFF
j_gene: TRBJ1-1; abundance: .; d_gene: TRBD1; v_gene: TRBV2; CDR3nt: TGTGCCAGCGGTGGGACTCCGACAGGGGAGATCAGGGCTGAAGCTTTCTTT; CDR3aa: CASGGTPTGEIRAEAFF
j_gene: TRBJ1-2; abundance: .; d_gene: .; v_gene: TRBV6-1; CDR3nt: TGTGCCAGCAGTGAAAACAGGGCCTATGGCTACACCTTC; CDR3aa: CASSENRAYGYTF
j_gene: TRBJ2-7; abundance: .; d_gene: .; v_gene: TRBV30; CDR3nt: TGTGCCTGGAGGTCCCAGGGCTACGAGCAGTACTTC; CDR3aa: CAWRSQGYEQYF
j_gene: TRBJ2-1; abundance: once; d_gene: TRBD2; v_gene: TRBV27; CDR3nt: TGTGCCAGCACGGAGCGGGGTGGGTACAATGAGCAGTTCTTC; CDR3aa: CASTERGGYNEQFF
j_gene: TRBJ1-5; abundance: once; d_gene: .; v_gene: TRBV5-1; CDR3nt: TGCGCCAGCAGCTTGGGCATAGGGCAGCCCCAGCATTTT; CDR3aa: CASSLGIGQPQHF
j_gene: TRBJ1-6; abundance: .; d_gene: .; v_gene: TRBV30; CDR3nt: TGTGCCTGGAATGAAGCCTATAATTCACCCCTCCACTTT; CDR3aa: CAWNEAYNSPLHF
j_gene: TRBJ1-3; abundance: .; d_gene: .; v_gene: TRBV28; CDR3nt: TGTGCCAGCAGTTTACCGACAGGTGCGATTTCTGGAAACACCATATATTTT; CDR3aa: CASSLPTGAISGNTIYF
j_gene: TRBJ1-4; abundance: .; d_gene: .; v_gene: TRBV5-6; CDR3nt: TGTGCCAGCAGCTTGGACAGTTTTAATGAAAAACTGTTTTTT; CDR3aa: CASSLDSFNEKLFF
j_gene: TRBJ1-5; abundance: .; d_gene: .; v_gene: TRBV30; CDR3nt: TGTGCCTGGGGGGACGGCCCCAATCAGCCCCAGCATTTT; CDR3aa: CAWGDGPNQPQHF
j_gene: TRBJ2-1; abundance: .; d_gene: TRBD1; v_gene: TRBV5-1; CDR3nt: TGCGCCAGCAGCTTGACCAGGGGACAGGGGCCGAGCTCCTACAATGAGCAGTTCTTC; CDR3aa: CASSLTRGQGPSSYNEQFF
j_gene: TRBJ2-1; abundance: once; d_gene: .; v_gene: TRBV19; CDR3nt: TGTGCCAGTAGTATTGGGGGACGTCTATACAATGAGCAGTTCTTC; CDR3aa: CASSIGGRLYNEQFF
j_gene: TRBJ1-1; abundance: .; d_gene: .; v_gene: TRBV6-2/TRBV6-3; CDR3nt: TGTGCCAGCAGGTACGTCTCAGTGAACACTGAAGCTTTCTTT; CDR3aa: CASRYVSVNTEAFF
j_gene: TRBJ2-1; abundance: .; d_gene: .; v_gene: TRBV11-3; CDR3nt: TGTGCCAGCAGCTTATCAGGGATATACAATGAGCAGTTCTTC; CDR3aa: CASSLSGIYNEQFF
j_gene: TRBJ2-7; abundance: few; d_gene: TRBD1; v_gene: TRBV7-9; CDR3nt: TGTGCCAGCAGTCCCGGGACAGGGGCGAGCTACGAGCAGTACTTC; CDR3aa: CASSPGTGASYEQYF